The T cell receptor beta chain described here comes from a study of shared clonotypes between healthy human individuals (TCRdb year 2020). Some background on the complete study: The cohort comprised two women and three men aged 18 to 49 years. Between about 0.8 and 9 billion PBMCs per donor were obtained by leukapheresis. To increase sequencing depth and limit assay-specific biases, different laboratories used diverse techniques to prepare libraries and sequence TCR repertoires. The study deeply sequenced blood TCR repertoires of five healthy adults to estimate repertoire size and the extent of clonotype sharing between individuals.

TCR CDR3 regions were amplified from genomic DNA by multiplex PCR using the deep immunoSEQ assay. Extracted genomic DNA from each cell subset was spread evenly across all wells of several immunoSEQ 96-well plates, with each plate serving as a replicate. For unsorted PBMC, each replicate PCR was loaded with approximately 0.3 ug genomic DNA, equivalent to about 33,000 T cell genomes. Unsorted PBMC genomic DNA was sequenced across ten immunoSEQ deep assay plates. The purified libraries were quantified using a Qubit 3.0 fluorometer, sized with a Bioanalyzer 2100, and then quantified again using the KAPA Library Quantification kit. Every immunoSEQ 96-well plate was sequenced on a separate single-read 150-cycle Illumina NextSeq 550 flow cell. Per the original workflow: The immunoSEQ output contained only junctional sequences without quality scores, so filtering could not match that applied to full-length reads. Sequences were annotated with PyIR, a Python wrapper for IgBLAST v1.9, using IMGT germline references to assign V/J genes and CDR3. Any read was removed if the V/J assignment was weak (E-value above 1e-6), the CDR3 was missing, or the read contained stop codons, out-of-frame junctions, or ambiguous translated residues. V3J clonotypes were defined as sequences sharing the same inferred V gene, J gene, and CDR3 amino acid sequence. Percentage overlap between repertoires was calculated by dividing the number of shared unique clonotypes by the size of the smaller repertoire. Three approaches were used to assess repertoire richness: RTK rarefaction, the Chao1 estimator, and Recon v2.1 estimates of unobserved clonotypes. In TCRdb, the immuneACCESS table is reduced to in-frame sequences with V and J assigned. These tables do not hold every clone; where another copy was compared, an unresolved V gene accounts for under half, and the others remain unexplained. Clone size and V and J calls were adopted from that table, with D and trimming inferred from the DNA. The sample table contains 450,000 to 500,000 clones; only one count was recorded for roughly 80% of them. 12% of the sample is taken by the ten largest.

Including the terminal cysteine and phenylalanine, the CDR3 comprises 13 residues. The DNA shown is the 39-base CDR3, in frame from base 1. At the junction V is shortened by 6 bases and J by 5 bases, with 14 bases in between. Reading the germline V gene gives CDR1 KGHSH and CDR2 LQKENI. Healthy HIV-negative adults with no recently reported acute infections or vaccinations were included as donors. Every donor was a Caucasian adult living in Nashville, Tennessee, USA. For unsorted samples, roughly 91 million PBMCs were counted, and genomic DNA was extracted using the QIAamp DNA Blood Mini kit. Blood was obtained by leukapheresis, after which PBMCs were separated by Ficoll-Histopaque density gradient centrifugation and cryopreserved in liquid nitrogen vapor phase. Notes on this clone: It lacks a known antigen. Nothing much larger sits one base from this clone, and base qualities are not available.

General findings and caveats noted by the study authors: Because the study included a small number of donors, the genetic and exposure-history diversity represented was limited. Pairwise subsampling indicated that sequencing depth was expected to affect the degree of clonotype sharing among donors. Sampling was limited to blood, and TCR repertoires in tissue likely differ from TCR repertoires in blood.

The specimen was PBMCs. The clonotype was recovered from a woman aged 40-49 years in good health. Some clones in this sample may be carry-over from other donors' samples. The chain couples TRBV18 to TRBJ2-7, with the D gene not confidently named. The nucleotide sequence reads TGTGCCAGCTCGCGTGGTAGTGCCAACGAGCAGTACTTC. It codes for CASSRGSANEQYF.